Below, one T cell receptor (beta chain) is given with its context. The CDR3 loop spans 17 amino acids. Trimming stripped 3 bases from V and 0 bases from J, with 16 bases between. Germline CDR1 SGHRS, CDR2 YFSETQ. The PCR had 60 Vbeta and 13 Jbeta primers. Profiling relied on immunoSEQ multiplex PCR, and the TCRdb table lists in-frame clones only, not all of them. Found here are 100,000 or so clones, about 79% of them singletons; the top ten hold roughly 2.6%. The sample originates from a study of cytomegalovirus exposure and HLA in healthy donors. This chain joins TRBV5-1 and TRBJ2-1; a possible D gene is TRBD1 (8 bases). The sequence was collected from a man aged 45-65 years in good health and CMV-seropositive. Material: PBMCs. The CDR3 loop is CASSSRGRGSSYNEQFF. As DNA, the CDR3 is TGCGCCAGCAGCTCCAGGGGGCGCGGGAGCTCCTACAATGAGCAGTTCTTC.